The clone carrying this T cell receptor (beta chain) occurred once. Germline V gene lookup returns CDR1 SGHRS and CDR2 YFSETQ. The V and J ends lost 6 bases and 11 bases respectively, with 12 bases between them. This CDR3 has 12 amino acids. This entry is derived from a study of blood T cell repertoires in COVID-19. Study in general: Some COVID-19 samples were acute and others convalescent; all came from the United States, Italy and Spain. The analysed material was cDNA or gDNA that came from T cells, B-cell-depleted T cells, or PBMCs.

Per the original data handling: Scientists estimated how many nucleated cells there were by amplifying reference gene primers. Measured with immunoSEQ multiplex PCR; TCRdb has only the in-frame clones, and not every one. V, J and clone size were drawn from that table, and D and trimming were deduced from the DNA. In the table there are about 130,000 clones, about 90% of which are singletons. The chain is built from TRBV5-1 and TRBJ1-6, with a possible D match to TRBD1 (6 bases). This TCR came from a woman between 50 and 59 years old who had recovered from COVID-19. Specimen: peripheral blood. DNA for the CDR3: TGCGCCAGCAAACAGGGAGATGCACCCCTCCACTTT. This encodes CASKQGDAPLHF.